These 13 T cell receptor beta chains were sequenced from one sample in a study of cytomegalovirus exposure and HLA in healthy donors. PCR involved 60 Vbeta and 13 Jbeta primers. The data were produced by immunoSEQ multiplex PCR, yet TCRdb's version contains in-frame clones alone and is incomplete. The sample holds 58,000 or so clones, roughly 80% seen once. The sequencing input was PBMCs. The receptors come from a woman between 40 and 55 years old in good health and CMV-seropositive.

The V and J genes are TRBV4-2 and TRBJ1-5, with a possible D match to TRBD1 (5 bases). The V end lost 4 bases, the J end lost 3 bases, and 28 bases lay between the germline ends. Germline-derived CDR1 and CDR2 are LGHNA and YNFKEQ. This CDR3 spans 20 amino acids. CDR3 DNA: TGTGCCAGCAGCCGAGGGACGGGACTTCGGGGTGAAAATAACAATCAGCCCCAGCATTTT. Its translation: CASSRGTGLRGENNNQPQHF.

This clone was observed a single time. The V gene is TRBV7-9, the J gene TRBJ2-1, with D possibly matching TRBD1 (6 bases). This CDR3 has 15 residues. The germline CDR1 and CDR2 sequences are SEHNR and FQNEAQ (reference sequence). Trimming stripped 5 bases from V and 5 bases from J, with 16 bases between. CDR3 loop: CASSPRGGQNNEQFF. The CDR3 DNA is TGTGCCAGCAGCCCCCGTGGGGGCCAAAACAATGAGCAGTTCTTC.

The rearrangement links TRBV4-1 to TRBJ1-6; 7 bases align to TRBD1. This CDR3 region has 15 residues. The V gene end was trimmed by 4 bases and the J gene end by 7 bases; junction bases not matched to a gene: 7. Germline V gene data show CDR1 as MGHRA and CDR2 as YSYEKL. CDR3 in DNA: TGCGCCAGCAGCCGGGCGGGACAGCTAAATTCACCCCTCCACTTT. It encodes CASSRAGQLNSPLHF.

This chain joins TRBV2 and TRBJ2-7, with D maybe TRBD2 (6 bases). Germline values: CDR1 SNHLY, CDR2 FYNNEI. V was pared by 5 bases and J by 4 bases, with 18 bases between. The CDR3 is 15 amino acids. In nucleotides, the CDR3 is TGTGCCAGCAGTAACGCGCCGGGGGTGGGGTACGAGCAGTACTTC. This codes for CASSNAPGVGYEQYF. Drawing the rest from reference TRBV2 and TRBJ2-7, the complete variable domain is EPEVTQTPSHQVTQMGQEVILRCVPISNHLYFYWYRQILGQKVEFLVSFYNNEISEKSEIFDDQFSVERPDGSNFTLKIRSTKLEDSAMYFCASSNAPGVGYEQYFGPGTRLTVT.

CDR3 coding DNA: TGTGCCAGCAGCGCAGGGGTCGCTGGGGATGACTACACCTTC. It yields the protein CASSAGVAGDDYTF. V gene TRBV6-5 combines with J gene TRBJ1-2; possibly TRBD1 for D (6 bases). CDR3 length: 14 residues. Germline lookup yields CDR1 MNHEY and CDR2 SVGAGI. Trimming took 6 bases from V and 10 from J, leaving 21 bases between them.

The CDR3 DNA reads as TGTGCCAGCAACTCTGGGTGGAGGGCCTATGGCTACACCTTC. This encodes CASNSGWRAYGYTF. This chain joins TRBV5-6 and TRBJ1-2; D not certain. The CDR3 has 14 residues. CDR1 is SGHDT, CDR2 YYEEEE, per germline. V lost 6 bases to trimming and J lost 4 bases, with 16 bases between them. The variable domain in full, with the rest retrieved from reference TRBV5-6 and TRBJ1-2, is DAGVTQSPTHLIKTRGQQVTLRCSPKSGHDTVSWYQQALGQGPQFIFQYYEEEERQRGNFPDRFSGHQFPNYSSELNVNALLLGDSALYLCASNSGWRAYGYTFGSGTRLTVV.

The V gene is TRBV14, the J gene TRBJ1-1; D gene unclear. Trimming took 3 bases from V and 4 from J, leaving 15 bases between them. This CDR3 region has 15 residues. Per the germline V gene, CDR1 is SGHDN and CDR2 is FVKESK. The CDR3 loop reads CASSHVAGLGTEAFF. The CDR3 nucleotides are TGTGCCAGCAGCCATGTTGCCGGGTTGGGCACTGAAGCTTTCTTT.

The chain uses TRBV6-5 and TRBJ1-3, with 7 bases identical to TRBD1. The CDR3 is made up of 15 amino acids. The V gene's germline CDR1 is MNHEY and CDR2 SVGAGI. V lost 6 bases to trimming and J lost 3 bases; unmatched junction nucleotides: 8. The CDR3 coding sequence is TGTGCCAGCAGACGGAGGGGGCGCGATGGAAACACCATATATTTT. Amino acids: CASRRRGRDGNTIYF.

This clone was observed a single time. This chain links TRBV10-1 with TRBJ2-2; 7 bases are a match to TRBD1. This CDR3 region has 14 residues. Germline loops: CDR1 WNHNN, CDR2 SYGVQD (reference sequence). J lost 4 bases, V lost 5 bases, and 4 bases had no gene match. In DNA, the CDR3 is TGCGCCAGCAGTAAGACAGGGATCACCGGGGAGCTGTTTTTT. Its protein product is CASSKTGITGELFF.

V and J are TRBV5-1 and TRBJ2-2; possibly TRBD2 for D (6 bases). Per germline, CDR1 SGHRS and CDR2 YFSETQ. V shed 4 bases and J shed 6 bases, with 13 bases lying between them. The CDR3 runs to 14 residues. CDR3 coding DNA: TGCGCCAGCAGCCCTCCCGGGGGTCCCGGGGAGCTGTTTTTT. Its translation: CASSPPGGPGELFF.

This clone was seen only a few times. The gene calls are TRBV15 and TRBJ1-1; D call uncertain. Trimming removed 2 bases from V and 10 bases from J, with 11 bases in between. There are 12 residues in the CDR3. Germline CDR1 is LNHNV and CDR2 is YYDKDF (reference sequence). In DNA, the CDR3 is TGTGCCACCAGCAGACCCCCCTCGCGAGCTTTCTTT. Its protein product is CATSRPPSRAFF.

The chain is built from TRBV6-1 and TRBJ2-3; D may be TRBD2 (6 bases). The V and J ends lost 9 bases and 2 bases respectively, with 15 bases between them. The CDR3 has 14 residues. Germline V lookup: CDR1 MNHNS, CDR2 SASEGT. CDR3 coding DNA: TGTGCCAGTAGCGTGGGACTCATCACAGATACGCAGTATTTT. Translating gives CASSVGLITDTQYF.

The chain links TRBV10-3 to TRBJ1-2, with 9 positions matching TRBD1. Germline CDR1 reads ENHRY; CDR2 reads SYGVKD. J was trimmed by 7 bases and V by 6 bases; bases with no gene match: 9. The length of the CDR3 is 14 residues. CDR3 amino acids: CAISTKQGALGYTF. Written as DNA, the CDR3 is TGTGCCATCAGCACAAAACAGGGGGCGCTTGGCTACACCTTC.